The rows below give T cell receptor beta chains drawn from one sample of a study of control samples from healthy donors and cancer patients. Using immunoSEQ multiplex PCR, the repertoire was profiled, and TCRdb retains in-frame clones only, with some absent. The sample lists more than 60,000 clones, roughly 90% occurring once. Sequencing was done on a sample of PBMCs. The source of these receptors is a woman aged 45 to 65 with colorectal cancer. Each CDR3 is given with its conserved first and last residue. The D gene is left open where the match is weak. The size entry is marked missing in some rows and otherwise reads once, few, many or a size class.

>11|TRBJ2-1|.|TRBD1|TRBV29-1
CSVRQGYEQFF
TGCAGCGTTCGACAGGGATATGAGCAGTTCTTC
>13|TRBJ1-1|once|.|TRBV5-1
CASSLTANTEAFF
TGCGCCAGCAGCTTAACAGCTAACACTGAAGCTTTCTTT
>13|TRBJ2-2|once|.|TRBV6-2/TRBV6-3
CASSYGFVQELFF
TGTGCCAGCAGTTACGGTTTTGTGCAGGAGCTGTTTTTT
>20|TRBJ1-6|.|.|TRBV13
CASSLGARGGASSYNSPLHF
TGTGCCAGCAGCTTAGGTGCTAGGGGTGGAGCGAGCTCCTATAATTCACCCCTCCACTTT
>15|TRBJ2-1|.|TRBD2|TRBV7-9
CASSLSGGATNEQFF
TGTGCCAGCAGCCTAAGCGGGGGGGCAACCAATGAGCAGTTCTTC
>16|TRBJ1-1|.|TRBD1|TRBV14
CASSTRQGGLNTEAFF
TGTGCCAGCAGCACACGACAGGGTGGGTTGAACACTGAAGCTTTCTTT
>13|TRBJ2-2|.|.|TRBV10-1
CATRELLTGELFF
TGCGCCACCCGGGAGCTTCTTACCGGGGAGCTGTTTTTT
>14|TRBJ1-5|.|.|TRBV19
CASSEGGGDQPQHF
TGTGCCAGTAGCGAGGGAGGGGGGGATCAGCCCCAGCATTTT
>13|TRBJ1-2|.|.|TRBV27
CASSPAGLYGYTF
TGTGCCAGCAGTCCGGCGGGGCTCTATGGCTACACCTTC
>17|TRBJ2-3|once|TRBD2|TRBV5-6
CASSLSSTGGRTDTQYF
TGTGCCAGCAGCTTAAGTTCTACGGGGGGGCGCACAGATACGCAGTATTTT
>16|TRBJ1-1|.|.|TRBV10-1
CASSEGRDVKNTEAFF
TGCGCCAGCAGTGAGGGCAGGGACGTCAAGAACACTGAAGCTTTCTTT
>13|TRBJ1-1|.|.|TRBV6-5
CASSSRQRDEAFF
TGTGCCAGCAGTTCTCGCCAGCGGGATGAAGCTTTCTTT
>14|TRBJ1-1|.|.|TRBV6-2/TRBV6-3
CASSYSGEVGEAFF
TGTGCCAGCAGTTACTCTGGGGAGGTGGGTGAAGCTTTCTTT
>15|TRBJ2-3|.|.|TRBV19
CASSGVLIGTDTQYF
TGTGCCAGCAGTGGGGTTTTGATCGGCACAGATACGCAGTATTTT
>17|TRBJ2-5|.|TRBD1|TRBV12-5
CASGFPRTGGSEETQYF
TGTGCTAGTGGTTTTCCCCGGACAGGGGGATCCGAAGAGACCCAGTACTTC
>13|TRBJ1-2|.|.|TRBV12-3/TRBV12-4
CASSSQSGYGYTF
TGTGCCAGCAGTTCCCAGTCTGGGTATGGCTACACCTTC
>16|TRBJ2-2|.|.|TRBV5-6
CASSLVRAGYTGELFF
TGTGCCAGCAGCTTGGTCAGGGCAGGATACACCGGGGAGCTGTTTTTT
>16|TRBJ1-1|.|TRBD1|TRBV5-6
CASSPWTGGDNTEAFF
TGTGCCAGCAGCCCTTGGACAGGAGGGGATAACACTGAAGCTTTCTTT
>15|TRBJ1-6|.|TRBD1|TRBV2
CASSITGQGPPPLHF
TGTGCCAGCAGTATCACGGGACAGGGTCCTCCACCCCTCCACTTT
>16|TRBJ2-6|once|.|TRBV27
CASSGSPDSGANVLTF
TGTGCCAGCTCAGGGTCTCCAGACTCTGGGGCCAACGTCCTGACTTTC
>14|TRBJ2-3|.|.|TRBV5-1
CASREGASTDTQYF
TGCGCCAGCAGGGAGGGGGCATCCACAGATACGCAGTATTTT
>14|TRBJ2-3|.|.|TRBV30
CAWSDQRHLNTQYF
TGTGCCTGGAGTGATCAGCGTCATTTAAATACGCAGTATTTT
>11|TRBJ2-1|.|.|TRBV2
CASSRNNEQFF
TGTGCCAGCAGTAGAAACAATGAGCAGTTCTTC
>13|TRBJ1-5|.|.|TRBV6-2/TRBV6-3
CASSSHSNQPQHF
TGTGCCAGCAGCTCACATAGCAATCAGCCCCAGCATTTT
>14|TRBJ2-4|.|TRBD1|TRBV27
CASSPYDRVYIQYF
TGTGCCAGCAGTCCTTACGACAGGGTGTACATTCAGTACTTC
>12|TRBJ2-2|.|.|TRBV12-3/TRBV12-4
CASSWGPGELFF
TGTGCCAGCAGTTGGGGCCCCGGGGAGCTGTTTTTT
>16|TRBJ1-3|.|TRBD1|TRBV10-3
CATAGTGVLSGNTIYF
TGTGCCACCGCCGGGACAGGGGTATTATCTGGAAACACCATATATTTT